This T cell receptor (beta chain) was sequenced in a study of blood T cells in healthy people across ages. It was with a sample-barcoded 5' primer and a J-beta primer mix that a second PCR of roughly 7 to 12 cycles was run. Paired-end reads containing CDR3 totaled no fewer than 3 million for each sample. TCRdb re-called the 5' RACE reads with MiXCR, one entry per CDR3 protein. The data contain 1.4 million to 1.5 million distinct CDR3 sequences, approximately 42% of them singletons. Trimming at V came to 7 bases and at J to 4 bases, leaving 12 bases not matched to a gene. CDR3 size: 15 residues. Healthy Russian Caucasian donors spanned ages about 6 to 100 years.

The sequencing sample was made of blood. The J gene is TRBJ2-7, the V gene TRBV6-7; TRBD1 aligns across 8 bases. TRBV6-7 is given ORF status, its function remaining uncertain. This TCR was recovered from a woman under 30 in good health. DNA of the CDR3: TGTGCCAGCACCCCTGGAGAAGACAGGGGTTACGAGCAGTACTTC. Encoded protein: CASTPGEDRGYEQYF.